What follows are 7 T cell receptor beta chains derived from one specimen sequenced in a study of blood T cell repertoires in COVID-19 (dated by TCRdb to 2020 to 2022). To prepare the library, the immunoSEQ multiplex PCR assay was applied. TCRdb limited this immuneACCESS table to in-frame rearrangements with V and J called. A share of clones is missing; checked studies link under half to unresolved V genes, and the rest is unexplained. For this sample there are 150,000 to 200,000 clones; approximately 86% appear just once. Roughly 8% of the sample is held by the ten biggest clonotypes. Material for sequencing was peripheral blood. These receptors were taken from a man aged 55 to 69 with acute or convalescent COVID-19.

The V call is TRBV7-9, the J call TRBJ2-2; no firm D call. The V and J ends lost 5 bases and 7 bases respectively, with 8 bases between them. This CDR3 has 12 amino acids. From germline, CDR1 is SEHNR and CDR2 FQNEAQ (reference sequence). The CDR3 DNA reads TGTGCCAGCAGCCGAGATGGCGGGGAGCTGTTTTTT. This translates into CASSRDGGELFF.

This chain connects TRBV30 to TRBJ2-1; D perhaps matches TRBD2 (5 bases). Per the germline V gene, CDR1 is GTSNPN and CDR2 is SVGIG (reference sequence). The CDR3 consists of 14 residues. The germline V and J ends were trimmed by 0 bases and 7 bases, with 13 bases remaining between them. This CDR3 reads CAWSVADTKNEQFF. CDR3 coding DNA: TGTGCCTGGAGTGTAGCGGATACGAAAAATGAGCAGTTCTTC.

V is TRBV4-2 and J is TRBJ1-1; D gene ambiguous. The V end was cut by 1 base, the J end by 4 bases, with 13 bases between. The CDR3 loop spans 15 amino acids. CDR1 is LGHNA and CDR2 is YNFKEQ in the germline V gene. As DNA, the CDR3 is TGTGCCAGCAGCCAAGGTCGAGTTACGGGCACTGAAGCTTTCTTT. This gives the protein CASSQGRVTGTEAFF.

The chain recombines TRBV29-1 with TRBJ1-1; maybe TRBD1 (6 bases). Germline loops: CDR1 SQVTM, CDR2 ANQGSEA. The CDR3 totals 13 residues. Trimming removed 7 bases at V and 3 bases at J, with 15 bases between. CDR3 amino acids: CSGGSGADTEAFF. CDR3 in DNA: TGCAGCGGGGGATCAGGGGCGGACACTGAAGCTTTCTTT.

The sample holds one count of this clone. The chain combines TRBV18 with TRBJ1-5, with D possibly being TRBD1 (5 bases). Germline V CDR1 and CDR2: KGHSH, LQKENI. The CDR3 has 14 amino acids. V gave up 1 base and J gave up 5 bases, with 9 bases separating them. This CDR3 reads CASSPQGKDQPQHF. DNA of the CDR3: TGTGCCAGCTCACCACAGGGGAAGGATCAGCCCCAGCATTTT.

The CDR3 nucleotides read TGCGCCAGCAGCCTGCCCTTGAGCCAGCCCCAGCATTTT. Encoded protein: CASSLPLSQPQHF. The chain combines TRBV5-1 with TRBJ1-5, with D hard to call. The ends were cut back, 4 bases at V and 7 bases at J, with 12 bases in the middle. This CDR3 is 13 amino acids long. Per the germline V gene, CDR1 is SGHRS and CDR2 is YFSETQ.

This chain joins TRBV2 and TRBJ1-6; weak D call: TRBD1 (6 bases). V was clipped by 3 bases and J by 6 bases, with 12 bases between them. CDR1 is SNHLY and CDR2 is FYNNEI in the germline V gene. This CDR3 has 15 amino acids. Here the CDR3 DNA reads TGTGCCAGCAGTGACCTTGGGGGCAGTAATTCACCCCTCCACTTT. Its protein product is CASSDLGGSNSPLHF. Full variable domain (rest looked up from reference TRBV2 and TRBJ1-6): EPEVTQTPSHQVTQMGQEVILRCVPISNHLYFYWYRQILGQKVEFLVSFYNNEISEKSEIFDDQFSVERPDGSNFTLKIRSTKLEDSAMYFCASSDLGGSNSPLHFGNGTRLTVT.